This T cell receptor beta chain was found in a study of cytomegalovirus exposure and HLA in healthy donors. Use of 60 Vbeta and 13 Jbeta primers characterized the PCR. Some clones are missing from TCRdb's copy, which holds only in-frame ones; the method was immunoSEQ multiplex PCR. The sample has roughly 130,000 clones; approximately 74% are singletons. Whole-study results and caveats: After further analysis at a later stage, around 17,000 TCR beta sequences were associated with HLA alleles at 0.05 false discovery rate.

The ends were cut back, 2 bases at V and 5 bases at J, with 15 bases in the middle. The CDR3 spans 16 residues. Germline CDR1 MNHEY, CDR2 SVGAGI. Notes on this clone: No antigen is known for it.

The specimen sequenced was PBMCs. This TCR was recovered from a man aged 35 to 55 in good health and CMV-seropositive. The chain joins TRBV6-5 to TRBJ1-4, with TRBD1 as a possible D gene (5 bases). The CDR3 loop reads CASSYIARGVNEKLFF. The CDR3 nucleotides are TGTGCCAGCAGTTACATAGCGCGGGGGGTGAATGAAAAACTGTTTTTT.